This TCR beta chain was captured by sequencing in a study of vaccination effects on CD4 cells after COVID-19. Sequenced by immunoSEQ multiplex PCR; TCRdb stores in-frame clones only, minus some. The sample consists of 37,000 or so clones, around 66% of them appearing once. Study outcomes and limitations: Late after vaccination, infection- and vaccine-induced clones showed marked clonal contraction.

The CDR3 has 17 residues. V was pared by 3 bases and J by 6 bases, with 17 bases of the junction left unmatched. The V gene's germline CDR1 is LNHDA and CDR2 SQIVND (reference sequence). In the case of this clone: Antigen specificity is unknown.

ViraFEST used viral peptide pools to expand antigen-specific CD4+ T cells before sequencing. An approximately 10-day culture period preceded the isolation of CD4+ T cells. The healthy vaccine recipients, who had no prior SARS-CoV-2 infection, showed negative nucleocapsid antibodies. The V gene is TRBV19, the J gene TRBJ2-7; 7 positions agree with TRBD2. The specimen comprised CD4+ T cells from PBMCs cultured with HCoV-OC43 spike peptides, sampled before COVID-19 vaccination. Subset reported: HCoV-OC43 spike overlapping peptide pool stimulation. The receptor comes from a human donor who received a COVID-19 vaccine. CDR3 amino acids: CASSMEAGVINLGEQYF. As DNA, the CDR3 is TGTGCCAGTAGTATGGAGGCGGGAGTCATTAATTTGGGCGAGCAGTACTTC. Using reference TRBV19 and TRBJ2-7 for the parts outside the CDR3, the full variable domain is DGGITQSPKYLFRKEGQNVTLSCEQNLNHDAMYWYRQDPGQGLRLIYYSQIVNDFQKGDIAEGYSVSREKKESFPLTVTSAQKNPTAFYLCASSMEAGVINLGEQYFGPGTRLTVT.